This T cell receptor beta chain was sequenced for a study of type 1 regulatory T cells. Comment on this clonotype: The antigen is unknown.

A single record per CDR3 protein comes from TCRdb applying MiXCR to the reads. The profile shows roughly 71,000 distinct CDR3 sequences, around 60% of them singletons. Germline trimming cut 6 bases from V and 9 bases from J; bases unmatched to any gene: 9. The CDR3 spans 15 residues. The germline CDR1 and CDR2 sequences are SGHNT and YYREEE (reference sequence). The sequenced sample consisted of cultured T cells, either the whole culture or a sorted T cell fraction (not recorded which). Subset given: Tr1-enriched cell product generated in vitro against host alloantigens. This clonotype was sampled from a human donor in good health. V gene TRBV5-4 combines with J gene TRBJ2-1; 13 bases fit TRBD2. The CDR3 nucleotides are TGTGCCAGCACCCTAGGGACTAGCGGGATGGGTGAGCAGTTCTTC. Protein product: CASTLGTSGMGEQFF.